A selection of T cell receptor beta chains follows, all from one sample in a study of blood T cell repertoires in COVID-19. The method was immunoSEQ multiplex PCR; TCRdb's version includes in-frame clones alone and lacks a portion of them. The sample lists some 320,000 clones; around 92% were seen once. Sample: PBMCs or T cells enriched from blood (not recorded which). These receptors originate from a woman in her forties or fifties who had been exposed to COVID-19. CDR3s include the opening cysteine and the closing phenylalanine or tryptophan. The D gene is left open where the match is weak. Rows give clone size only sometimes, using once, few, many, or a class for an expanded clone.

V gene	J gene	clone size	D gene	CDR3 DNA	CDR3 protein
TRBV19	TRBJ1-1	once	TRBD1	TGTGCCAGTAGCCCTGCTGACAGGGCCACTGAAGCTTTCTTT	CASSPADRATEAFF
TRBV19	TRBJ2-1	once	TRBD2	TGTGCCAGTAGTCCCTCCTCCACGGGGACTAGGAGTAATGAGCAGTTCTTC	CASSPSSTGTRSNEQFF
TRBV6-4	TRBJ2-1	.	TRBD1	TGTGCCAGAGACAGGGAGTTGGGATACAATGAGCAGTTCTTC	CARDRELGYNEQFF
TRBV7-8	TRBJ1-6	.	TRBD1	TGTGCCAGCAGCACACGGACAGGGGGGAATTCACCCCTCCACTTT	CASSTRTGGNSPLHF
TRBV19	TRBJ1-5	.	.	TGTGCCAGTAGACCTGATCCGGGGGGGAGCAATCAGCCCCAGCATTTT	CASRPDPGGSNQPQHF
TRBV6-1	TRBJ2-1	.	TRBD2	TGTGCCAGCAGTGAACCGGGGGGGCATTACAATGAGCAGTTCTTC	CASSEPGGHYNEQFF
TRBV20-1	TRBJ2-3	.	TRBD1	TGCAGTGCTAGTTCACCGGGACAGGGATCAGATACGCAGTATTTT	CSASSPGQGSDTQYF
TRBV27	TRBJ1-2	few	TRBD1	TGTGCCAGCAGTCCACTACAACCGACAGGGGGTGGGGGCTACACCTTC	CASSPLQPTGGGGYTF
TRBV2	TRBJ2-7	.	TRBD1	TGTGCCAGCAGTGAACAGGGGGCTGGAGGGGAGCAGTACTTC	CASSEQGAGGEQYF
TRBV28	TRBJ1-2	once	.	TGTGCCAGCACCGTCAACGGGTTCTATGGCTACACCTTC	CASTVNGFYGYTF
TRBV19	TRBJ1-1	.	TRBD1	TGTGCCAGTAGACTCCGGTGGACAGGGGACACTGAAGCTTTCTTT	CASRLRWTGDTEAFF
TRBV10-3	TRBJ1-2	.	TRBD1	TGTGCCATCAGTCGGGACAGATCTAACTATGGCTACACCTTC	CAISRDRSNYGYTF
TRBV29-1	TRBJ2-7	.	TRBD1	TGCAGCGTTGAATCCGAGAGAACAGGGGACTACGAGCAGTACTTC	CSVESERTGDYEQYF
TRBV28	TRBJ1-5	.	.	TGTGCCAGCAGTTTACCCCCAGAATCCTTGCCCCAGCATTTT	CASSLPPESLPQHF
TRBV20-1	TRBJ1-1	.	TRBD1	TGCAGTGCTAGTGAGGGGGCTACTGAAGCTTTCTTT	CSASEGATEAFF
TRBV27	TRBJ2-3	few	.	TGTGCCAGCAGTTTATCATCGGGATCCACAGATACGCAGTATTTT	CASSLSSGSTDTQYF
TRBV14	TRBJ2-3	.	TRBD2	TGTGCCAGCAGCGTACACTTATGGACTAGCGGAAGCACAGATACGCAGTATTTT	CASSVHLWTSGSTDTQYF
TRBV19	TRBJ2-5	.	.	TGTGCCAGTAGTACGGGGGAGACCCAGTACTTC	CASSTGETQYF
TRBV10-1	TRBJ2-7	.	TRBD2	TGCGCCAGCAGTGGCTGGGGGGGAACCCACTCCTACGAGCAGTACTTC	CASSGWGGTHSYEQYF
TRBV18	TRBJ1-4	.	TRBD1	TGTGCCAGCTCACCACTGGACAGGGTCCGGGAAAAACTGTTTTTT	CASSPLDRVREKLFF
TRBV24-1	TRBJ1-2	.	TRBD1	TGTGCCACCAGTGATAGCCGGACAGGGAACTATGGCTACACCTTC	CATSDSRTGNYGYTF
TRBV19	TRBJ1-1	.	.	TGTGCCAGTAGTAGGTCCGGCAACAGGGCGCACACTGAAGCTTTCTTT	CASSRSGNRAHTEAFF
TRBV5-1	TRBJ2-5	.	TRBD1	TGCGCCAGCAGCCAGATTACCGGGACAGGACAAGAGACCCAGTACTTC	CASSQITGTGQETQYF
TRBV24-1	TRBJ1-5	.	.	TGTGCCACCAGTGGCCCGGGGAATCAGCCCCAGCATTTT	CATSGPGNQPQHF